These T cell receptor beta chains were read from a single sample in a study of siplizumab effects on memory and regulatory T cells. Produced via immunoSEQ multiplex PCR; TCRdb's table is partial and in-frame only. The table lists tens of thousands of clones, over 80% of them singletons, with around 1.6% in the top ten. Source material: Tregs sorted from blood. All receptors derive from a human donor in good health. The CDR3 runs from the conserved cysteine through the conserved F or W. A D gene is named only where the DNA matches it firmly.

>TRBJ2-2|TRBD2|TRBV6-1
CASRAGGFDTGELFF
TGTGCCAGCAGGGCGGGGGGCTTTGACACCGGGGAGCTGTTTTTT
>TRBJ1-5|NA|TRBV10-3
CAISVQGNQPQHF
TGTGCCATCAGTGTGCAGGGGAATCAGCCCCAGCATTTT
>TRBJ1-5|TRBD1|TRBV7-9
CASSPTGGNQPQHF
TGTGCCAGCAGCCCGACAGGGGGCAATCAGCCCCAGCATTTT
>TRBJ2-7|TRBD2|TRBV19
CARLRELDYEQYF
TGTGCCAGGCTGCGGGAGCTCGATTACGAGCAGTACTTC
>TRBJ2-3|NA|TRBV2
CASGRTTAF
TGTGCCAGCGGACGGACCACCGCCTTT
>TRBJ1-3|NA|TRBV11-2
CASSLALGNTIYF
TGTGCCAGCAGCTTAGCTCTTGGAAACACCATATATTTT
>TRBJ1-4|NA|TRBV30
CAWSALNEKLFF
TGTGCCTGGAGTGCCCTTAATGAAAAACTGTTTTTT
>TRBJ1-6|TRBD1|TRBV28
CASRGPGQGFSPLHF
TGTGCCAGCAGAGGGCCGGGACAGGGTTTTTCACCCCTCCACTTT
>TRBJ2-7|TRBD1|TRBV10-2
CASLKDRADYEQYF
TGCGCCAGCCTTAAGGACAGGGCAGATTACGAGCAGTACTTC
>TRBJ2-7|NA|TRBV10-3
CAISDTGLSGQYF
TGTGCCATCAGTGACACAGGGCTTAGCGGGCAGTACTTC
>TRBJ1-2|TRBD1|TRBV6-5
CASRTGTNYGYTF
TGTGCCAGCAGGACAGGGACGAACTATGGCTACACCTTC